Listed below are T cell receptor beta chains from one sample, sequenced in a study of shared clonotypes between healthy human individuals. This table comes from immunoSEQ multiplex PCR, and its TCRdb copy is limited to in-frame clones, with some not included. The sample holds some 2,500,000 clones, roughly 90% seen once. The sequenced sample consisted of naive CD4+ T cells from PBMCs. The source is a man aged 18 to 29 in good health. Some clones in this sample may be carry-over from other donors' samples. CDR3s include the opening cysteine and the closing phenylalanine or tryptophan. Fields, in order: V gene, J gene, CDR3 protein.

TRBV28	TRBJ2-7	CASRPTRALANEQYF
TRBV9	TRBJ1-2	CASSVQGSYGYTF
TRBV18	TRBJ2-7	CASSPPGQSYEQYF
TRBV28	TRBJ1-3	CASSSLFRGNAAGNTIYF
TRBV7-3	TRBJ2-1	CASSAYISLLGNEQFF
TRBV5-1	TRBJ1-2	CASSLAMGRSYGYTF
TRBV6-1	TRBJ1-1	CASMSRGVTEAFF
TRBV18	TRBJ1-1	CASSRTQGAGDTEAFF
TRBV30	TRBJ1-3	CAWRDSVQFGNTIYF
TRBV5-1	TRBJ2-3	CASSSRLAGARGDTQYF
TRBV6-1	TRBJ2-5	CASSERQDSTAETQYF
TRBV6-1	TRBJ1-5	CASSVISNQPQHF
TRBV5-4	TRBJ2-7	CASSLAGSSSYEQYF
TRBV6-5	TRBJ2-5	CASRRLRERQYF
TRBV2	TRBJ1-2	CASRSYGQGDGYTF
TRBV30	TRBJ2-3	CAWGPTGSTDTQYF
TRBV7-8	TRBJ2-3	CASSLAGGTDTQYF
TRBV7-2	TRBJ1-1	CASTPGIRQGGYTEAFF
TRBV7-9	TRBJ2-7	CASSVASGRAYEQYF
TRBV7-9	TRBJ2-2	CATGQGAFGADTGELFF
TRBV5-1	TRBJ2-2	CASSPRGEVAGELFF
TRBV6-5	TRBJ2-1	CAATPSGLGYNEQFF
TRBV2	TRBJ2-7	CASSPRTGFYEQYF
TRBV30	TRBJ1-3	CAWSTHSGNTIYF
TRBV7-3	TRBJ1-1	CASSPKGGNEVHGAFF
TRBV4-1	TRBJ1-4	CASSQDGSRDEKLFF
TRBV7-8	TRBJ1-1	CASSLIGFEAFF
TRBV9	TRBJ2-5	CASSVGTHQETQYF
TRBV2	TRBJ2-3	CASVWGAGTQYF
TRBV11-2	TRBJ2-4	CASSSPGLARAKNIQYF
TRBV9	TRBJ2-3	CASSGLTRAGTQYF